This T cell receptor beta chain was sequenced in a study of CD8+ T cells in alopecia areata (dated by TCRdb to the late 2010s). Concerning the study at large: Treated patients were enrolled in an open-label pilot trial of oral tofacitinib, 5 to 10 mg twice daily, for moderate-to-severe alopecia areata. To study T cell clonal expansion in alopecia areata, the researchers applied high-throughput TCRbeta sequencing to both the C3H/HeJ mouse model and human patients. Tofacitinib-treated patients had biopsies at baseline and at 4 and 24 weeks of treatment, with a later scalp biopsy in several patients. Patients received tofacitinib for 6 to 18 months and were then followed off drug for 6 months to check for delayed response and recurrence. Clonality in the scalp was compared among normal scalp (n=4), patchy alopecia areata scalp (n=8), and alopecia totalis/universalis scalp (n=8). The RNA source kit depended on sample type: the PAXgene miRNA kit for fixed scalp, the miRNeasy kit for PBMCs, and the RNeasy kit for mouse skin. immunoSEQ multiplex PCR using 35 Vbeta forward primers and 13 Jbeta reverse primers was used to amplify TCRbeta CDR3 regions. On the human side, TCRbeta sequencing was run on scalp tissue and on sorted CD4+ and CD8+ peripheral blood T cells from healthy controls and from alopecia areata patients with either patchy or totalis/universalis disease.

The research as a whole found: Higher clonality and more expanded CD8+ clones were observed in lesional scalp than in normal scalp, particularly in alopecia totalis/universalis, a finding suggestive of antigenic drive. Unlike mouse skin, which is dominated by gammadelta T cells, normal human skin has resident alphabeta T cells that are also sequenced, and this complicates analysis of the scalp TCR repertoire. TCR sequences shared between patients were less clear than in mice, possibly partly because of HLA diversity in the patient population.

The library relied on the immunoSEQ multiplex PCR assay. To provide template for TCR sequencing, every sample had RNA extracted and reverse transcribed into cDNA. SuperScript III was used for first-strand cDNA synthesis, primed with a 2:1 mix of oligo-dT and random hexamers. A synthetic immune receptor repertoire was used to measure amplification bias, and any remaining bias was corrected computationally. In the source study's methods: Raw reads were preprocessed to remove errors, and CDR3 was defined by IMGT conventions from the conserved cysteine to phenylalanine. Clonality was computed as 1 minus the Shannon entropy, with the entropy normalized by log2 of the number of productive unique TCRs. Scalp TCRbeta sequences were cross-referenced with sorted blood CD4 and CD8 repertoires so that the CD4 or CD8 identity of scalp clones could be inferred. The table was pulled from immuneACCESS by TCRdb, which kept in-frame rearrangements only. Such tables lose some clones; where checked, under half of the loss comes from unresolved V genes, and the rest has no known cause. V and J calls and clone size follow that table, whereas D and trimming were derived from the DNA. Across this sample there are 150,000 to 200,000 clones, with 50% to 75% seen only once. 14% to 15% of the sample goes to the ten largest clones.

The CDR3 sequence holds 12 residues, the cysteine and phenylalanine included. Only the CDR3 DNA is retained, 36 bases long and in frame from the first base. Sequences SQVTM (CDR1) and ANQGSEA (CDR2) are obtained from the germline V gene. From V the trimming removes 8 bases and from J it removes 4 bases, while the gene matches leave 7 bases of the junction unaccounted for. This clone was seen a few times. The antigen this receptor binds is unknown. No clone much larger than this one lies a single base away; base qualities are absent. Per the publication, the time point label means: baseline before oral tofacitinib. Lesional scalp punch biopsies and peripheral blood were obtained from alopecia areata patients. After PBMCs were isolated by density centrifugation and stained for CD3, CD4 and CD8, a FACSAria was used to sort CD4+ and CD8+ T cells.

The sequence is built from TRBV29-1 and TRBJ1-1, with TRBD1 identical over 7 junction bases. The source of this sequence is a human donor with alopecia areata. Sequencing used CD4+ T cells sorted from blood, obtained at week 0. The CDR3: CSSGRGPTEAFF. Read as DNA, the sequence is TGCAGCTCAGGTAGGGGGCCCACTGAAGCTTTCTTT.